The T cell receptor (beta chain) described here comes from a study of identical twins. Whole-study results and caveats: Analyses based on zero insertions could be partly confounded by invariant MAIT and iNKT cells. Beta out-of-frame sequences displayed a weaker excess of sharing between twins.

CDR3 length: 13 residues. Germline CDR1 is ENHRY and CDR2 is SYGVKD. Trimming shortened V by 6 bases and J by 1 base, and 7 bases separated the two germline ends. The cDNA had a unique molecular identifier and a template-switch universal primer site. TCRdb reprocessed the 5' RACE reads with MiXCR, giving one entry per CDR3 protein. This table holds 450,000 or so distinct CDR3 sequences, approximately 15% found once. As concerns this clonotype: The antigen is unknown.

In addition, the sample was reused for a study of yellow fever vaccine responses in identical twins.

This TCR was recovered from a woman aged 18-30 years in good health. The chain uses TRBV10-3 and TRBJ2-1, with D unresolved. The source material was CD4+ T cells sorted from blood. CDR3 region: CAIRRPSYNEQFF. The CDR3 DNA reads TGTGCCATCAGGAGGCCTTCCTACAATGAGCAGTTCTTC.